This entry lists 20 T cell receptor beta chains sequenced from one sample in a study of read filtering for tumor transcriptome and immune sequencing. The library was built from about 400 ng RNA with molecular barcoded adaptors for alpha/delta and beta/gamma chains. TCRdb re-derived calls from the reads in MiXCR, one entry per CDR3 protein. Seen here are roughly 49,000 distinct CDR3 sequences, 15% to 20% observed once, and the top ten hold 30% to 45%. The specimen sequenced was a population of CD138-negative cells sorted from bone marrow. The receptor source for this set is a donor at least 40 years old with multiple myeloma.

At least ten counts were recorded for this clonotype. The CDR3 loop is CSARTGLAGSNTGELFF. The CDR3, as DNA: TGCAGTGCTAGGACGGGACTAGCGGGATCGAACACCGGGGAGCTGTTTTTT. V gene TRBV20-1 combines with J gene TRBJ2-2, with 13 positions matching TRBD2. This CDR3 region has 17 residues. In germline, CDR1 is DFQATT, CDR2 SNEGSKA (reference sequence). J gave up 0 bases and V 3 bases, and 4 bases lay outside the gene matches.

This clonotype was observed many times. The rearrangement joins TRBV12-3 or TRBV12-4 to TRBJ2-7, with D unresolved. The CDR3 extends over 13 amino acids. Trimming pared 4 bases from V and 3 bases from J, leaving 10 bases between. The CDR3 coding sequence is TGTGCCAGCAGTTGGGGTGCGGACTACGAGCAGTACTTC. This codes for CASSWGADYEQYF.

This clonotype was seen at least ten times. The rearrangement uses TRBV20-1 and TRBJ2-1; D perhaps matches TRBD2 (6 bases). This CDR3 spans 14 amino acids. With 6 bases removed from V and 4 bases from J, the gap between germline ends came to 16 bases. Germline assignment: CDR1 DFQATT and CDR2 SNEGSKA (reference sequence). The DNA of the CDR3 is TGCAGTGCGGGCTTACCGGGAGAGTACAATGAGCAGTTCTTC. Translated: CSAGLPGEYNEQFF.

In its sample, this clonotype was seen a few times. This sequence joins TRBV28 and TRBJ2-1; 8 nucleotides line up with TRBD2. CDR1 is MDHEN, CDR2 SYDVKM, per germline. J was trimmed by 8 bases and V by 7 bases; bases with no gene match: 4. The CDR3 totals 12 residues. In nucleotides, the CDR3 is TGTGCCAGCAATACACTAGCGGATGAGCAGTTCTTC. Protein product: CASNTLADEQFF.

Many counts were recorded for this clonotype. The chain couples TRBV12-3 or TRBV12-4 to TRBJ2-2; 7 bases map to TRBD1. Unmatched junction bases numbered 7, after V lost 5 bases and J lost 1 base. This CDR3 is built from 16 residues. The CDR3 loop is CASSPPGGVNTGELFF. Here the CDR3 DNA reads TGTGCCAGCAGTCCTCCAGGGGGAGTGAACACCGGGGAGCTGTTTTTT.

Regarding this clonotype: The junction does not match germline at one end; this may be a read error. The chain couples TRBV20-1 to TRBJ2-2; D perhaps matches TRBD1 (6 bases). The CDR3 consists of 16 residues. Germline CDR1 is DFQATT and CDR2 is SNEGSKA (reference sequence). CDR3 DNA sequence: TGCAGTGCTCCCAAGTTCAGGGGTTCGAACATCGGGGAGCTGTTTTTT. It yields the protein CSAPKFRGSNIGELFF.

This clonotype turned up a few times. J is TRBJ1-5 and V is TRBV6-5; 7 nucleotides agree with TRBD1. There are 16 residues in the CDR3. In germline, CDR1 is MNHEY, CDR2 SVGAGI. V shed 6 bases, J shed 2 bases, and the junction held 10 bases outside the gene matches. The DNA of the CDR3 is TGTGCCAGCAGCCGACAGGGTAGGATTGGCAATCAGCCCCAGCATTTT. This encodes CASSRQGRIGNQPQHF.

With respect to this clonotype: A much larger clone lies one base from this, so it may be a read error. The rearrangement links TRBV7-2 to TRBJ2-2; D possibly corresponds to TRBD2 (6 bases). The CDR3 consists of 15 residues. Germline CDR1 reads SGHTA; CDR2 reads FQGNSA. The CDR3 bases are TGTGCCAGCAGAGGGGACCCCGTGGCGTCCGGGGGGCTGTTTTTT. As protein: CASRGDPVASGGLFF.

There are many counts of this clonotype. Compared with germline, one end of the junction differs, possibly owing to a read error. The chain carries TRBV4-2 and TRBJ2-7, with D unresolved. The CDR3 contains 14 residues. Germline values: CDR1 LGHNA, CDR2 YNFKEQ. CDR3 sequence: CASSKEHPKYEQYF. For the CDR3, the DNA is TGTGCCAGCAGCAAAGAACACCCCAAGTACGAGCAGTACTTC.

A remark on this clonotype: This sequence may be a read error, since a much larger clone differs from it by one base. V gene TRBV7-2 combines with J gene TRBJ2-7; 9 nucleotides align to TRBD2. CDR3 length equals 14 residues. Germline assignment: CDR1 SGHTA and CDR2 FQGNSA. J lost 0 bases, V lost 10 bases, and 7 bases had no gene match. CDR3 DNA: TGTGCCACCTTTTGCGGGAGGGTCTCCTACGAGCAGTACTTC. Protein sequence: CATFCGRVSYEQYF.

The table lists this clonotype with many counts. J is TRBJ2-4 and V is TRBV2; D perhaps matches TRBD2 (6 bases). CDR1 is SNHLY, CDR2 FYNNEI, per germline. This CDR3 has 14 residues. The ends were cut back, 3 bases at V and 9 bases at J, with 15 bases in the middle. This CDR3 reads CASSESLAQGIQYF. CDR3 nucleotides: TGTGCCAGCAGTGAGTCACTAGCTCAGGGCATTCAGTACTTC. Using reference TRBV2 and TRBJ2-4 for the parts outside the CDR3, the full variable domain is EPEVTQTPSHQVTQMGQEVILRCVPISNHLYFYWYRQILGQKVEFLVSFYNNEISEKSEIFDDQFSVERPDGSNFTLKIRSTKLEDSAMYFCASSESLAQGIQYFGAGTRLSVL.

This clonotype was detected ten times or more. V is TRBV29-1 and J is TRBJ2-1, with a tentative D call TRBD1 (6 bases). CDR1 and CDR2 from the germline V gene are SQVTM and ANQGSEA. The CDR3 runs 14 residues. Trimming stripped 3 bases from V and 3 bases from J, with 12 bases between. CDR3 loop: CSVDGPRGYNEQFF. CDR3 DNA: TGCAGCGTTGATGGGCCCAGGGGCTACAATGAGCAGTTCTTC.

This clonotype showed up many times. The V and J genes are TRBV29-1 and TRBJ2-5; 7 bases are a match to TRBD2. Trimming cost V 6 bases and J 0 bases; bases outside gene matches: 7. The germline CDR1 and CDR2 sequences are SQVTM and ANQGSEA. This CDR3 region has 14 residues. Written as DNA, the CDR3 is TGCAGCGTCCTAGCGGAGCTGTACCAAGAGACCCAGTACTTC. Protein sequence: CSVLAELYQETQYF.

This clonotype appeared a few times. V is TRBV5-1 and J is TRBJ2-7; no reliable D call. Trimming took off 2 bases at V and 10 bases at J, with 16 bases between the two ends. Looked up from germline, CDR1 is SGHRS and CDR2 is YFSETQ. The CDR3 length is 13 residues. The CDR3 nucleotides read TGCGCCAGCAGCTTTAACGCGCAGGCCGGCCAGTACTTC. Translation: CASSFNAQAGQYF.

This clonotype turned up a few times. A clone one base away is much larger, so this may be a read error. The CDR3 DNA follows: TGCAGTGCTAGAGATCGGAGCAGGGGGACATACGAGCGGTACTTC. It codes for CSARDRSRGTYERYF. The J gene is TRBJ2-7, the V gene TRBV20-1, with 7 bases aligning to TRBD1. Germline V gene lookup returns CDR1 DFQATT and CDR2 SNEGSKA (reference sequence). The CDR3 is made up of 15 amino acids.

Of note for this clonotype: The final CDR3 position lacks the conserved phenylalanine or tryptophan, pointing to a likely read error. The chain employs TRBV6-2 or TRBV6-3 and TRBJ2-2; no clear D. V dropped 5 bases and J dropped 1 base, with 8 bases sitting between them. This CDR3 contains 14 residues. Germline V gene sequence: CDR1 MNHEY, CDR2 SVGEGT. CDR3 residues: CASSVGMNTGELFL. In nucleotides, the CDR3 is TGTGCCAGCAGTGTAGGGATGAACACCGGGGAGCTGTTTCTT.

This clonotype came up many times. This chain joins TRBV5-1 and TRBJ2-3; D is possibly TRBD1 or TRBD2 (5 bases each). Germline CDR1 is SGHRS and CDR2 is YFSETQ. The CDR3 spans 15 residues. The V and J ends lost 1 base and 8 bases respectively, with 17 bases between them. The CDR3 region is CASSLRGRLSGTQYF. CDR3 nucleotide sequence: TGCGCCAGCAGCTTGCGGGGACGGCTATCGGGTACGCAGTATTTT.

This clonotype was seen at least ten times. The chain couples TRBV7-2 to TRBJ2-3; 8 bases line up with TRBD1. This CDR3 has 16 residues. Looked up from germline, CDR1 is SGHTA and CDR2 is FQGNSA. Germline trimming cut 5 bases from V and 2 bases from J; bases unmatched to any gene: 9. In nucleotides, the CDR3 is TGTGCCAGCAGCACTCGACAGGGGTTCCCCACAGATACGCAGTATTTT. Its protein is CASSTRQGFPTDTQYF.

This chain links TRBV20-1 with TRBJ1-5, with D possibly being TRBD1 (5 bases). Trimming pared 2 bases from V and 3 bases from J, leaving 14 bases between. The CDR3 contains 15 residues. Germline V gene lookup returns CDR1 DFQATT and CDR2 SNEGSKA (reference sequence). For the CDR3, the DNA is TGCAGTGCTAGATGGGGGGATGAGAACAATCAGCCCCAGCATTTT. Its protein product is CSARWGDENNQPQHF.

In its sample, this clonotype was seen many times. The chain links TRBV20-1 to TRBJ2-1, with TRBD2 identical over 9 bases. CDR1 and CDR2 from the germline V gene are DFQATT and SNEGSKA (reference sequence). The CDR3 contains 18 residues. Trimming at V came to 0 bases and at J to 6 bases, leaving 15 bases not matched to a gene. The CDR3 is CSARDPGAGGPRRNEQFF. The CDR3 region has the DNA TGCAGTGCTAGAGACCCCGGGGCGGGAGGGCCTCGGCGCAATGAGCAGTTCTTC.